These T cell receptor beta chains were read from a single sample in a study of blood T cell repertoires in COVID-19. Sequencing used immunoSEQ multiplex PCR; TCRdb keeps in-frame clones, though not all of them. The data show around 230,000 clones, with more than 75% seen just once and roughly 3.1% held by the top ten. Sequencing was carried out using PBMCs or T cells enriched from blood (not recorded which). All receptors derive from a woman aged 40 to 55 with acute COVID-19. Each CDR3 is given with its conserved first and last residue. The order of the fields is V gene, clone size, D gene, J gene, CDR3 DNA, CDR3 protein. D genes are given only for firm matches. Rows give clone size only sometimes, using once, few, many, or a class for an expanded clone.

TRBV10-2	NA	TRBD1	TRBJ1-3	TGCGCCAGCAAGGAGACAGGGGCGGGAAACACCATATATTTT	CASKETGAGNTIYF
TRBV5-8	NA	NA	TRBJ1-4	TGTGCCAGCAGCTTCCAGGATTGGGAACTGTTTTTT	CASSFQDWELFF
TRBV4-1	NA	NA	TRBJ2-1	TGCGCCAGCAGCCAAGAATACCACCTAGTCAATGAGCAGTTCTTC	CASSQEYHLVNEQFF
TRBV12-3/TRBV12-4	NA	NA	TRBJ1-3	TGTGCCAGCAGTTTATCCAGGGTCGACACCATATATTTT	CASSLSRVDTIYF
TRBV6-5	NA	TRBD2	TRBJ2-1	TGTGCCAGCACAAGACTAGCGGGAGCCAATGAGCAGTTCTTC	CASTRLAGANEQFF
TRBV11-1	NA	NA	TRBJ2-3	TGTGCCAGCTCGGGGCAGGGGTCAGGTACGCAGTATTTT	CASSGQGSGTQYF
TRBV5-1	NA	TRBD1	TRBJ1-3	TGCGCCAGCAGCTTGGGGACAGGGTTCTCTGGAAACACCATATATTTT	CASSLGTGFSGNTIYF
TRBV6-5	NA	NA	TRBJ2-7	TGTGCCAGCAGGGGGCCCCAATTAAGGGAGCAGTACTTC	CASRGPQLREQYF
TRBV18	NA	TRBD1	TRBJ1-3	TGTGCCAGCTCATCGAAAATTCCGGGACAGGAGGGCACCATATATTTT	CASSSKIPGQEGTIYF
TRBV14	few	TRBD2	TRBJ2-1	TGTGCCAGCAGCCAATCTTTTGGTCTAGCGGGGACAAGCTCCTACAATGAGCAGTTCTTC	CASSQSFGLAGTSSYNEQFF
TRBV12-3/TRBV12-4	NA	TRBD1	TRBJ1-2	TGTGCCAGCAGTCTCGGGACAGGCTATGGCTACACCTTC	CASSLGTGYGYTF
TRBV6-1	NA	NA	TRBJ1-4	TGTGCCAGCAGTGAACGGCGGCAGGGGACGGAAAAACTGTTTTTT	CASSERRQGTEKLFF
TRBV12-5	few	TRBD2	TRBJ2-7	TGTGCTAGTGGTTCCCGGCGGGAGGGTTTCTACGAGCAGTACTTC	CASGSRREGFYEQYF